This entry features one TCR beta chain sequence. Antigen unknown. With 60 Vbeta and 13 Jbeta primers, the PCR was carried out. Original methodology: A later analysis tallied approximately 78 million unique TCR beta chains, about 12 million of them shared. Here immunoSEQ multiplex PCR was the method, and the copy in TCRdb shows in-frame clones only, minus some. That table furnishes V, J and clone size, whereas the DNA furnished D and trimming. The table has about 110,000 clones, around 77% seen once. This specimen belongs to a study of cytomegalovirus exposure and HLA in healthy donors. Study results and caveats: Later analysis reportedly placed an Asian-associated ancestry cluster below the roughly 670-donor mean in N-insertions. Cytomegalovirus-associated TCR beta chains were listed, numbering roughly 150.

Sequenced sample: PBMCs. The TCR originated in a woman aged 40 to 49 in good health and CMV-seropositive.

This CDR3 reads CASSATGSNYGYTF. In DNA, the CDR3 is TGTGCCAGCAGCGCCACGGGGAGTAACTATGGCTACACCTTC. The chain uses TRBV9 and TRBJ1-2; D is unresolved. V lost 3 bases and J 1 base, leaving 10 bases between the germline ends. The CDR3 is 14 residues long. Germline CDR1 SGDLS, CDR2 YYNGEE.